Below are 14 T cell receptor beta chains sequenced from a single sample in a study of blood T cell repertoires in COVID-19. Here immunoSEQ multiplex PCR was the method, and the copy in TCRdb shows in-frame clones only, minus some. The data hold about 310,000 clones, with approximately 87% observed a single time. The sequencing sample was made of peripheral blood. These receptors came from a woman aged 50 to 65 who had recovered from COVID-19.

CDR3 region: CASSSQGLGTEAFF. For the CDR3, the DNA is TGTGCCAGCAGTTCTCAGGGGCTTGGCACTGAAGCTTTCTTT. The chain has TRBV28 and TRBJ1-1; D is perhaps TRBD1 (6 bases). Trimming removed 4 bases at V and 4 bases at J, with 13 bases between. The CDR3 has 14 residues. Germline-derived CDR1 and CDR2 are MDHEN and SYDVKM. The complete variable domain, with remaining parts taken from reference TRBV28 and TRBJ1-1, reads DVKVTQSSRYLVKRTGEKVFLECVQDMDHENMFWYRQDPGLGLRLIYFSYDVKMKEKGDIPEGYSVSREKKERFSLILESASTNQTSMYLCASSSQGLGTEAFFGQGTRLTVV.

The J gene is TRBJ2-7, the V gene TRBV7-9, with 11 nucleotides matching TRBD1. The CDR3 consists of 15 residues. V shed 5 bases, J shed 3 bases, and the junction held 6 bases outside the gene matches. The germline gives CDR1 SEHNR, CDR2 FQNEAQ (reference sequence). The CDR3 sequence is CASSIRTGGVYEQYF. CDR3 DNA sequence: TGTGCCAGCAGCATCAGGACAGGGGGCGTCTACGAGCAGTACTTC.

The chain joins TRBV2 to TRBJ1-2, with 10 bases that match TRBD1. This CDR3 is 13 amino acids long. Germline CDR1 is SNHLY and CDR2 is FYNNEI. J was trimmed by 8 bases and V by 6 bases; bases with no gene match: 6. CDR3 amino acids: CASSGTGVGGYTF. The CDR3 DNA reads as TGTGCCAGCAGCGGGACAGGGGTTGGAGGCTACACCTTC.

The chain couples TRBV19 to TRBJ1-5, with TRBD1 as a possible D gene (6 bases). CDR3 size: 14 residues. In germline, CDR1 is LNHDA, CDR2 SQIVND (reference sequence). Between the trimmed V and J ends, which lost 7 bases and 9 bases, there was a span of 19 bases. CDR3: CASNRGTGAWPQHF. CDR3 bases: TGTGCCAGTAATAGGGGGACCGGGGCATGGCCCCAGCATTTT.

The V and J genes are TRBV11-2 and TRBJ1-2, with D perhaps TRBD1 (5 bases). With 5 bases removed from V and 8 bases from J, the gap between germline ends came to 21 bases. The germline V gene encodes CDR1 SGHAT and CDR2 FQNNGV. The CDR3 length is 15 residues. DNA of the CDR3: TGTGCCAGCAGCATCAGAGAACCCAGGGTACGGGGCTACACCTTC. It encodes CASSIREPRVRGYTF.

V usage is TRBV15 and J usage is TRBJ2-7, with 9 bases identical to TRBD1. CDR1 is LNHNV and CDR2 is YYDKDF in the germline V gene (reference sequence). This CDR3 region has 14 residues. The CDR3 loop reads CASTADRGSYEQYF. In DNA form, the CDR3 reads TGTGCTTCCACCGCGGACAGGGGCTCCTACGAGCAGTACTTC.

This rearrangement joins TRBV12-3 or TRBV12-4 to TRBJ2-7; no clear D. The V end was cut by 6 bases, the J end by 3 bases, with 9 bases between. The CDR3 totals 12 residues. The DNA for the CDR3 is TGTGCCAGCAGCACAGACGGCTACGAGCAGTACTTC. Protein sequence: CASSTDGYEQYF.

Note on this clone: The germline gene is not matched at one end of the junction; a read error may be the cause. The chain links TRBV28 to TRBJ2-1; the D is unclear. The germline gives CDR1 MDHEN, CDR2 SYDVKM. The CDR3 consists of 14 residues. In nucleotides, the CDR3 is TGTGCCACCAGTTTTACCCTTAGCTTGGATGAGCAGTTCTTC. Its translation: CATSFTLSLDEQFF.

The rearrangement joins TRBV6-5 to TRBJ1-3; 7 bases are a match to TRBD1. Germline CDR1 and CDR2: MNHEY and SVGAGI. V gave up 4 bases and J gave up 4 bases; unmatched junction bases: 10. CDR3 length equals 16 residues. CDR3 amino acids: CASSSLNRGGGNTIYF. DNA for the CDR3: TGTGCCAGCAGTTCCTTAAACAGGGGTGGCGGAAACACCATATATTTT.

The chain carries TRBV3-1 (or the pseudogene TRBV3-2) and TRBJ2-5; 8 bases map to TRBD2. The V gene end was trimmed by 3 bases and the J gene end by 2 bases; junction bases not matched to a gene: 14. Per the germline V gene, CDR1 is LGHDT and CDR2 is YNNKEL (reference sequence). The CDR3 extends over 18 amino acids. CDR3: CASSQSHRTSLGQETQYF. The CDR3 region has the DNA TGTGCCAGCAGCCAGAGCCACCGGACTAGCCTGGGGCAAGAGACCCAGTACTTC.

This chain links TRBV29-1 with TRBJ2-3; 9 nucleotides agree with TRBD2. CDR1 is SQVTM, CDR2 ANQGSEA, per germline. The CDR3 has 14 amino acids. After removal of 4 bases from V and 2 bases from J, the junction contained 4 bases not matched to a gene. The CDR3 is CSVAPSGATDTQYF. The DNA of the CDR3 is TGCAGCGTTGCTCCTAGCGGGGCCACAGATACGCAGTATTTT.

The chain couples TRBV3-1 (or the pseudogene TRBV3-2) to TRBJ2-5; tentative D call: TRBD1 (5 bases). The length of the CDR3 is 14 residues. Germline values: CDR1 LGHDT, CDR2 YNNKEL (reference sequence). Trimming took off 8 bases at V and 1 base at J, with 14 bases between the two ends. The CDR3 reads CASLSRGGQETQYF. As DNA, the CDR3 is TGTGCCAGCCTTTCAAGGGGCGGCCAAGAGACCCAGTACTTC.

The V call is TRBV4-1, the J call TRBJ1-1; D is undetermined. V was trimmed by 9 bases and J by 5 bases, leaving 28 bases between them. Germline CDR1 reads MGHRA; CDR2 reads YSYEKL. The CDR3 is 17 amino acids. The CDR3 protein is CASRPGGLSLRGTEAFF. The CDR3 DNA is TGCGCCAGTAGACCAGGAGGACTTAGTCTTCGGGGAACTGAAGCTTTCTTT.

This chain uses TRBV2 with TRBJ2-1; 7 nucleotides align to TRBD1. Germline assignment: CDR1 SNHLY and CDR2 FYNNEI. The CDR3 totals 14 residues. The trim removed 3 bases at V and 7 bases at J, leaving 6 bases unmatched. The CDR3 DNA is TGTGCCAGCAGTGACGGGACAGACTTTAATGAGCAGTTCTTC. Encoded protein: CASSDGTDFNEQFF.